These T cell receptor beta chains were read from a single sample in a study of blood T cell repertoires in COVID-19. The method was immunoSEQ multiplex PCR; TCRdb's version includes in-frame clones alone and lacks a portion of them. The sample gives almost 350,000 clones, 88% of which show up once; 1% is in the top ten. The sequenced sample consisted of PBMCs or T cells enriched from blood (not recorded which). The receptors were sampled from a woman aged 25 to 45 who had been exposed to COVID-19. The CDR3 runs from the conserved cysteine through the conserved F or W. The D gene is left open where the match is weak. The size of a clone is reported for some rows only, either as once, few or many, or as a class for expanded clones.

d_call,j_call,clone_size,v_call,cdr3_nt,cdr3_aa
TRBD1,TRBJ1-5,once,TRBV27,TGTGCCAGCAGTGCAGGACAGGGGAGGTATCAGCCCCAGCATTTT,CASSAGQGRYQPQHF
.,TRBJ2-4,.,TRBV7-5,TGTGCCAGAAGCTTAGGGTCGGACAGGGACAAAAACATTCAGTACTTC,CARSLGSDRDKNIQYF
TRBD1,TRBJ2-7,few,TRBV27,TGTGCCAGCAAAGACAGGGTTCGGCGCGAGCAGTACTTC,CASKDRVRREQYF
.,TRBJ1-4,once,TRBV19,TGTGCCAGTAGTATTGCGGGGGCGGAAAAACTGTTTTTT,CASSIAGAEKLFF
.,TRBJ2-7,.,TRBV24-1,TGTGCCACCAGTTCCAGCGGAGACACCTACGAGCAGTACTTC,CATSSSGDTYEQYF
TRBD2,TRBJ2-1,.,TRBV24-1,TGTGCCACCAGTGATGGACTAGCGGGAGGTAACAATGAGCAGTTCTTC,CATSDGLAGGNNEQFF
TRBD1,TRBJ2-2,.,TRBV9,TGTGCCAGCAGCGCTCCGACAGGGTCGAACACCGGGGAGCTGTTTTTT,CASSAPTGSNTGELFF
.,TRBJ1-2,.,TRBV30,TGTGCCGGAACAGAGAGTGACTATGGCTACACCTTC,CAGTESDYGYTF
.,TRBJ1-1,.,TRBV7-6,TGTGCCAGCAGCGCACCAGGGGTTCCCCCTGAAGCTTTCTTT,CASSAPGVPPEAFF
.,TRBJ1-4,.,TRBV19,TGTGCCAGTAGATATCGTAATAATGAAAAACTGTTTTTT,CASRYRNNEKLFF
.,TRBJ1-1,.,TRBV6-5,TGTGCCAGCAGTTACCATTTGAGGGTAGTGGACACTGAAGCTTTCTTT,CASSYHLRVVDTEAFF
.,TRBJ2-1,.,TRBV6-1,TGTGCCAGCAGTTTGCGGGACAATGAGCAGTTCTTC,CASSLRDNEQFF
.,TRBJ1-1,.,TRBV2,TGTGCCAGCACTCCTCGCCAGGGAGGATTCACTGAAGCTTTCTTT,CASTPRQGGFTEAFF
TRBD2,TRBJ2-2,.,TRBV28,TGTGCCAGCAGTCCCCCGCGGGGGACGAACACCGGGGAGCTGTTTTTT,CASSPPRGTNTGELFF
TRBD2,TRBJ2-7,.,TRBV3-1/TRBV3-2,TGTGCCAGCAGCCAAGAGGGGGAGGGGTCCTACGAGCAGTACTTC,CASSQEGEGSYEQYF
TRBD1,TRBJ1-1,.,TRBV5-1,TGCGCCAGCAGCTTGGAGTCAGGGGGCACTGAAGCTTTCTTT,CASSLESGGTEAFF
.,TRBJ2-3,.,TRBV5-5,TGTGCCAGCAGCTCAACAGGGTTTTGGGGCACAGATACGCAGTATTTT,CASSSTGFWGTDTQYF
.,TRBJ2-3,.,TRBV7-3,TGTGCCAGCGGGCCCGTCCCAGATACGCAGTATTTT,CASGPVPDTQYF
.,TRBJ1-5,.,TRBV10-1,TGCGCCACCTCAACAGGGATGAATCAGCCCCAGCATTTT,CATSTGMNQPQHF
TRBD1,TRBJ1-4,.,TRBV28,TGTGCCAGCAGTTCCCAGAACAGGGGGCGGGAAAAACTGTTTTTT,CASSSQNRGREKLFF
TRBD1,TRBJ1-1,.,TRBV29-1,TGCAGCGTTCCTCGTGACAGGGGGCTCGCTGAAGCTTTCTTT,CSVPRDRGLAEAFF
.,TRBJ1-4,.,TRBV18,TGTGCCAGCCGGAGGAGTGCAACTAATGAAAAACTGTTTTTT,CASRRSATNEKLFF
TRBD1,TRBJ1-1,.,TRBV19,TGTGCCAGTCTCGACTCAGGGGGGAACACTGAAGCTTTCTTT,CASLDSGGNTEAFF
.,TRBJ2-1,.,TRBV6-4,TGTGCCAGCAGTGACCGTCCTGCGGGCAGCGGGAATGAGCAGTTCTTC,CASSDRPAGSGNEQFF
TRBD1,TRBJ2-1,.,TRBV19,TGTGCCTCCAGGGACAGGGGCTACTACAATGAGCAGTTCTTC,CASRDRGYYNEQFF
.,TRBJ2-2,.,TRBV19,TGTGCCAGTAGGCCGGGTAGGAACACCGGGGAGCTGTTTTTT,CASRPGRNTGELFF
TRBD1,TRBJ1-5,.,TRBV12-3/TRBV12-4,TGTGCCAGCAGTCCTGGACAGGGGTTAGCCCAGCATTTT,CASSPGQGLAQHF
TRBD1,TRBJ1-1,.,TRBV7-2,TGTGCCAGCAGCATAGGTTGGGGGACAGCAACTCCTGAAGCTTTCTTT,CASSIGWGTATPEAFF
.,TRBJ2-3,.,TRBV25-1,TGTGCCAGCAGTGAATATAAGCTCACAGATACGCAGTATTTT,CASSEYKLTDTQYF
TRBD2,TRBJ2-3,.,TRBV28,TGTGCCAGCAGTTTATTTGGACTAGCGGGAGATGGACCCACAGATACGCAGTATTTT,CASSLFGLAGDGPTDTQYF
TRBD1,TRBJ1-5,.,TRBV28,TGTGCCAGCAGGGGACAGGAGTATAGCAATCAGCCCCAGCATTTT,CASRGQEYSNQPQHF
TRBD1,TRBJ1-3,few,TRBV19,TGTGCCAGTAGCCAACGACAGGGCTCTGGAAACACCATATATTTT,CASSQRQGSGNTIYF
TRBD1,TRBJ2-3,.,TRBV7-6,TGTGCCAGCAGCATAGGACAGGGTATAGATACGCAGTATTTT,CASSIGQGIDTQYF
TRBD1,TRBJ2-1,.,TRBV7-9,TGTGCCGGGGGGACAGGGAGAGCGACCAATGAGCAGTTCTTC,CAGGTGRATNEQFF
TRBD1,TRBJ2-5,.,TRBV5-1,TGCGCCAGCAGCTCGACAGGGGAGGAGACCCAGTACTTC,CASSSTGEETQYF
.,TRBJ1-6,.,TRBV28,TGTGCCAGCAGGGTCGGGTGGAGCTCCTATAATTCACCCCTCCACTTT,CASRVGWSSYNSPLHF
TRBD2,TRBJ2-7,.,TRBV28,TGTGCCAGCAGTCTTGCTAGCGGGAGCTCCTACGAGCAGTACTTC,CASSLASGSSYEQYF
.,TRBJ1-1,.,TRBV5-1,TGCGCCAGCAGCTTACAGGAACCGAACACTGAAGCTTTCTTT,CASSLQEPNTEAFF
TRBD2,TRBJ2-2,.,TRBV5-1,TGCGCCAGCACCCTTGGTCCCAGCGGGAGGAACACCGGGGAGCTGTTTTTT,CASTLGPSGRNTGELFF
TRBD2,TRBJ2-1,.,TRBV28,TGTGCCAGCAGTCTTCCGGGACTAAAGCAGTTCTTC,CASSLPGLKQFF
.,TRBJ2-7,.,TRBV25-1,TGTGCCAGCAGTGGTCGGACGGAGGGGGAGCAGTACTTC,CASSGRTEGEQYF
.,TRBJ2-1,many,TRBV2,TGTGCCAGCAGTGCCTCGGTGGGAGGGGGGACCTACAATGAGCAGTTCTTC,CASSASVGGGTYNEQFF
TRBD1,TRBJ1-4,.,TRBV5-1,TGCGCCAGCAGCTTACAGGGGGCCACTAATGAAAAACTGTTTTTT,CASSLQGATNEKLFF
.,TRBJ1-1,few,TRBV28,TGTGCCAGCAGTTTGGGGGGTGAAGCTTTCTTT,CASSLGGEAFF
TRBD1,TRBJ1-2,.,TRBV5-1,TGCGCCAGCAGCTTGGAGGACAGGGGGGACTATGGCTACACCTTC,CASSLEDRGDYGYTF
.,TRBJ2-1,few,TRBV27,TGTGCCAGCAGTTTAGCGCCGAGCTCCTACAATGAGCAGTTCTTC,CASSLAPSSYNEQFF
TRBD2,TRBJ2-1,.,TRBV9,TGTGCCAGCAGCGTGCCTAGCGGGAACGATGAGCAGTTCTTC,CASSVPSGNDEQFF
.,TRBJ1-1,.,TRBV2,TGTGCCAGCCCTCAGGGTAATGAAGCTTTCTTT,CASPQGNEAFF
.,TRBJ2-5,.,TRBV5-4,TGTGCCAGCAGCTTGGTCGCGGCAGCACAAGAGACCCAGTACTTC,CASSLVAAAQETQYF
TRBD2,TRBJ2-7,.,TRBV6-5,TGTGCCAGCAGTCCCCCAAGCGGGAGGGCCTACGAGCAGTACTTC,CASSPPSGRAYEQYF
.,TRBJ1-2,.,TRBV21-1,TGTGCCAGCAGGACAGGGGAGGGAGGCGGCTACACCTTC,CASRTGEGGGYTF
TRBD1,TRBJ2-1,.,TRBV7-3,TGTGCCAGCAGCTTATCCCAGGGGGCCTACAATGAGCAGTTCTTC,CASSLSQGAYNEQFF
TRBD2,TRBJ2-7,.,TRBV27,TGTGCCAGCAGTTTAGGGGACTATTCCGCTTCCTACGAGCAGTACTTC,CASSLGDYSASYEQYF
.,TRBJ1-1,.,TRBV27,TGTGCCAGCAGTTTAGAACCGGGTTCGGAAGCTTTCTTT,CASSLEPGSEAFF
.,TRBJ2-7,few,TRBV11-2,TGTGCCAGCAGCTCTACTTTACAGGGTTACGAGCAGTACTTC,CASSSTLQGYEQYF